This TCR beta chain was obtained from a study of metastatic and nonmetastatic thyroid tumors. Study information: Malignant thyroid and benign thyroid patients provided blood and tumor or nodule tissue whose repertoires were compared.

Ahead of thyroid surgery, no patient had received treatment of any kind. The V gene's germline CDR1 is SGHRS and CDR2 YFSETQ. The CDR3 spans 18 residues. The V end was cut by 1 base, the J end by 0 bases, with 14 bases between. TCRdb re-analyzed the PCR reads using MiXCR. The table shows some 32,000 clones, with less than 20% occurring only once. This clone ranks as medium-sized (0.01 to 0.1%). Its antigen is unidentified. Study-level results: Significantly higher TCR beta diversity was reportedly seen in malignant thyroid tumors than benign nodules, in blood and tumor.

The chain couples TRBV5-1 to TRBJ1-6, with D unresolved. The specimen sequenced was blood. This TCR derives from a female donor with papillary thyroid cancer or a benign thyroid nodule (not recorded which). Some clones in this sample may be carry-over from other donors' samples. The CDR3 DNA is TGCGCCAGCAGCTTGCGGGCCGGGGATAGCTCCTATAATTCACCCCTCCACTTT. Protein: CASSLRAGDSSYNSPLHF. The whole variable domain, filled in from reference TRBV5-1 and TRBJ1-6, reads KAGVTQTPRYLIKTRGQQVTLSCSPISGHRSVSWYQQTPGQGLQFLFEYFSETQRNKGNFPGRFSGRQFSNSRSEMNVSTLELGDSALYLCASSLRAGDSSYNSPLHFGNGTRLTVT.